These 28 T cell receptor beta chains were sequenced from one sample in a study of neurological immune-mediated disorders. Each CDR3 protein gets one entry after TCRdb re-called the 5' RACE reads with MiXCR. The table lists 25,000 to 30,000 distinct CDR3 sequences, 6.6% of them singletons, with approximately 9.6% in the top ten. Sequenced sample: PBMCs. The receptors come from a woman between 50 and 59 years old in good health.

This clonotype has a count of ten or more. CDR3 DNA: TGTGCCATCGATAGCGGAGGGGGCTACGAGCAGTACTTC. Amino acid sequence: CAIDSGGGYEQYF. This chain uses TRBV28 with TRBJ2-7; D possibly uses TRBD1 or TRBD2 (6 bases each). Trimming cost V 10 bases and J 3 bases, with 16 bases left between them. Germline lookup yields CDR1 MDHEN and CDR2 SYDVKM. The length of the CDR3 is 13 residues. The full variable domain, completed using reference TRBV28 and TRBJ2-7, is DVKVTQSSRYLVKRTGEKVFLECVQDMDHENMFWYRQDPGLGLRLIYFSYDVKMKEKGDIPEGYSVSREKKERFSLILESASTNQTSMYLCAIDSGGGYEQYFGPGTRLTVT.

This clonotype was seen repeatedly, ten times or more. CDR3 amino acids: CASSLGVNGVKDSPLHF. In DNA, the CDR3 is TGTGCCAGCAGTTTAGGGGTCAATGGGGTAAAGGATTCACCCCTCCACTTT. The rearrangement links TRBV27 to TRBJ1-6; D is undetermined. Germline lookup yields CDR1 MNHEY and CDR2 SMNVEV (reference sequence). The CDR3 has 17 residues. V lost 2 bases, J lost 8 bases, and 19 bases lay in between.

In its sample, this clonotype was seen many times. This chain connects TRBV5-1 to TRBJ2-4, with D perhaps TRBD2 (6 bases). Trimming pared 2 bases from V and 4 bases from J, leaving 13 bases between. This CDR3 spans 15 amino acids. CDR1 and CDR2 (germline): SGHRS, YFSETQ. The CDR3 DNA is TGCGCCAGCAGCTTTGGGCGGGGAACTAAAAACATTCAGTACTTC. Translation gives CASSFGRGTKNIQYF.

This clonotype was seen repeatedly, ten times or more. The V and J genes are TRBV20-1 and TRBJ2-7; no firm D call. The CDR3 totals 14 residues. Germline V lookup: CDR1 DFQATT, CDR2 SNEGSKA (reference sequence). Trimming pared 0 bases from V and 4 bases from J, leaving 13 bases between. The chain's CDR3 is CSARDSGSAYEQYF. The CDR3 region has the DNA TGCAGTGCTAGAGATTCCGGGTCCGCTTACGAGCAGTACTTC.

As for this clonotype: Compared with germline, one end of the junction differs, possibly owing to a read error. This chain links TRBV10-3 with TRBJ2-1; 7 bases are a match to TRBD1. The CDR3 totals 10 residues. The V gene's germline CDR1 is ENHRY and CDR2 SYGVKD. CDR3: CAISESAGGF. The CDR3 DNA reads TGTGCCATCAGTGAGTCGGCAGGGGGCTTC.

This clonotype was detected many times. The gene calls are TRBV9 and TRBJ2-5; tentatively, D is TRBD2 (6 bases). The CDR3 is 14 amino acids. The V gene lost 0 bases and the J gene lost 5 bases, with 11 bases spanning the gap. The V gene's germline CDR1 is SGDLS and CDR2 YYNGEE. The CDR3 nucleotides are TGTGCCAGCAGCGTAGCGGGACTTGGGGAGACCCAGTACTTC. Translated: CASSVAGLGETQYF.

This clonotype has at least ten counts. The gene calls are TRBV7-2 and TRBJ2-3; 9 nucleotides line up with TRBD1. The V gene end was trimmed by 4 bases and the J gene end by 2 bases; junction bases not matched to a gene: 4. The V gene's germline CDR1 is SGHTA and CDR2 FQGNSA. The CDR3 spans 15 residues. The CDR3 sequence is CASSSRQGDTDTQYF. The CDR3 DNA sequence: TGTGCCAGCAGCTCGCGACAGGGGGACACAGATACGCAGTATTTT. Supplemented by reference TRBV7-2 and TRBJ2-3, the full variable domain reads GAGVSQSPSNKVTEKGKDVELRCDPISGHTALYWYRQSLGQGLEFLIYFQGNSAPDKSGLPSDRFSAERTGGSVSTLTIQRTQQEDSAVYLCASSSRQGDTDTQYFGPGTRLTVL.

A remark on this clonotype: The DNA is omitted, as the CDR3 cannot be located on it reliably, and the CDR3 follows TCRdb's listing. The rearrangement links TRBV28 to TRBJ2-7; the tabulated D call, TRBD1, remains unverified against the DNA. The CDR3 extends over 22 residues, inclusive of both ends. Germline lookup yields CDR1 MDHEN and CDR2 SYDVKM. CDR3 sequence: CASSIYLCSVEDRQGASYEQYF.

In this sample, this clonotype turned up many times. The J gene is TRBJ2-6, the V gene TRBV7-2; D unresolved. V gave up 5 bases and J gave up 0 bases, with 14 bases separating them. The CDR3 is 17 residues long. CDR1 and CDR2 (germline): SGHTA, FQGNSA. The CDR3 DNA reads TGTGCCAGCAGCGAAGTGGACCGTTTCTCTGGGGCCAACGTCCTGACTTTC. Translating it yields CASSEVDRFSGANVLTF.

This clonotype was picked up many times. The chain recombines TRBV9 with TRBJ2-3; D is ambiguous. Per the germline V gene, CDR1 is SGDLS and CDR2 is YYNGEE. V was clipped by 0 bases and J by 4 bases, with 9 bases between them. This CDR3 spans 14 amino acids. The CDR3 is CASSVEVPPDTQYF. The CDR3 nucleotides read TGTGCCAGCAGCGTAGAAGTCCCACCAGATACGCAGTATTTT. The variable domain in full, with the rest retrieved from reference TRBV9 and TRBJ2-3, is DSGVTQTPKHLITATGQRVTLRCSPRSGDLSVYWYQQSLDQGLQFLIQYYNGEERAKGNILERFSAQQFPDLHSELNLSSLELGDSALYFCASSVEVPPDTQYFGPGTRLTVL.

At least ten counts were recorded for this clonotype. The CDR3 DNA reads TGTGCCAGCAGTTACATACAGGGGAACACTGAAGCTTTCTTT. Residues: CASSYIQGNTEAFF. The rearrangement links TRBV27 to TRBJ1-1, with D perhaps matching TRBD1 (6 bases). Between the trimmed V and J ends, which lost 4 bases and 1 base, there was a span of 10 bases. Germline V gene lookup returns CDR1 MNHEY and CDR2 SMNVEV (reference sequence). The CDR3 covers 14 residues.

This clonotype was found many times. V gene TRBV20-1 combines with J gene TRBJ2-3; possibly TRBD1 or TRBD2 for D (6 bases each). CDR1 is DFQATT, CDR2 SNEGSKA, per germline (reference sequence). CDR3 length: 15 amino acids. The V end lost 4 bases, the J end lost 4 bases, and 18 bases lay between the germline ends. The CDR3, as DNA: TGCAGTGCTACCGGGGGCCGTGGGGTTTCAGATACGCAGTATTTT. Translated, it gives CSATGGRGVSDTQYF.

This clonotype appeared once. The J gene is TRBJ2-5, the V gene TRBV20-1; TRBD2 agrees at 10 bases. The CDR3 is 15 amino acids. The V and J ends lost 5 bases and 4 bases, in that order; junction bases with no gene match: 10. The germline V gene encodes CDR1 DFQATT and CDR2 SNEGSKA (reference sequence). CDR3 bases: TGCAGTGCTTTCATAGCGGGAGGAAGGGGAGAGACCCAGTACTTC. This sequence encodes CSAFIAGGRGETQYF.

This clonotype was detected ten times or more. This chain joins TRBV25-1 and TRBJ1-4, with no clear D. The CDR3 loop spans 16 amino acids. CDR1 and CDR2 from the germline V gene are MGHDK and SYGVNS. V was pared by 4 bases and J by 0 bases, with 12 bases between. For the CDR3, the DNA is TGTGCCAGCAGTGCGGGGAAGCGGGCAACTAATGAAAAACTGTTTTTT. It codes for CASSAGKRATNEKLFF.

This clonotype was counted many times. The chain links TRBV20-1 to TRBJ2-5, with 8 positions matching TRBD2. The germline V gene has CDR1 DFQATT and CDR2 SNEGSKA (reference sequence). The CDR3 has 14 amino acids. Germline trimming cut 6 bases from V and 1 base from J; bases unmatched to any gene: 7. CDR3 in amino acids: CSATGGRLQETQYF. The CDR3 coding sequence is TGCAGTGCCACCGGCGGGAGGCTCCAAGAGACCCAGTACTTC.

Many counts were recorded for this clonotype. The genes are TRBV5-1 and TRBJ1-3, with 8 bases that match TRBD1. In germline, CDR1 is SGHRS, CDR2 YFSETQ. V gave up 0 bases and J gave up 0 bases; unmatched junction bases: 5. The CDR3 consists of 17 residues. DNA of the CDR3: TGCGCCAGCAGCTTGGCGGGACAGGTAGCCTCTGGAAACACCATATATTTT. Translation: CASSLAGQVASGNTIYF. The whole variable domain, remainder taken from reference TRBV5-1 and TRBJ1-3, is KAGVTQTPRYLIKTRGQQVTLSCSPISGHRSVSWYQQTPGQGLQFLFEYFSETQRNKGNFPGRFSGRQFSNSRSEMNVSTLELGDSALYLCASSLAGQVASGNTIYFGEGSWLTVV.

This clonotype was observed many times. The chain links TRBV14 to TRBJ2-7; 8 nucleotides align to TRBD2. The CDR3 loop spans 15 amino acids. Germline values: CDR1 SGHDN, CDR2 FVKESK. J lost 2 bases, V lost 5 bases, and 8 bases had no gene match. CDR3 sequence: CASSLAGQHPYEQYF. CDR3 DNA sequence: TGTGCCAGCAGCTTAGCGGGACAACATCCCTACGAGCAGTACTTC.

This clonotype was seen repeatedly, ten times or more. This rearrangement joins TRBV10-2 to TRBJ1-5; a possible D gene is TRBD1 (6 bases). The length of the CDR3 is 15 residues. Germline CDR1 reads WSHSY; CDR2 reads SAAADI. V was clipped by 2 bases and J by 7 bases, with 15 bases between them. As DNA, the CDR3 is TGCGCCAGCAGTGAGGGGACGGGGGGCCAGCAGCCCCAGCATTTT. Amino acids: CASSEGTGGQQPQHF.

This clonotype rates as medium-sized. The rearrangement joins TRBV5-5 to TRBJ1-5; 12 bases agree with TRBD1. The V segment lost 4 bases and the J segment 7 bases; nucleotides outside the gene matches: 3. The CDR3 loop spans 14 amino acids. Per the germline V gene, CDR1 is SGHKS and CDR2 is YYEKEE (reference sequence). CDR3 region: CASSAGTGGQPQHF. The DNA of the CDR3 is TGTGCCAGCAGCGCTGGGACAGGGGGCCAGCCCCAGCATTTT.

V is TRBV5-5 and J is TRBJ2-1, with 16 nucleotides matching TRBD2. Looked up from germline, CDR1 is SGHKS and CDR2 is YYEKEE (reference sequence). The junction had 9 bases not matched to a gene; V was cut back by 3 bases and J by 6 bases. The CDR3 is 18 residues long. CDR3 sequence (DNA): TGTGCCAGCAGCTCCTCGGGACTAGCGGGAGGGCGAGTCAATGAGCAGTTCTTC. It specifies CASSSSGLAGGRVNEQFF.

This clonotype was counted at least ten times. The CDR3 nucleotides read TGTGCCACCAGCAGATCCTCGGGGGGGGGGTATGAGCAGTTCTTC. As protein: CATSRSSGGGYEQFF. V usage is TRBV15 and J usage is TRBJ2-1; 8 bases align to TRBD2. Germline V gene sequence: CDR1 LNHNV, CDR2 YYDKDF (reference sequence). J gave up 8 bases and V 2 bases, and 8 bases lay outside the gene matches. CDR3 length: 15 amino acids.

This clonotype came up many times. The chain recombines TRBV29-1 with TRBJ1-1; 7 bases map to TRBD1. Unmatched junction bases numbered 13, after V lost 6 bases and J lost 0 bases. The CDR3 contains 16 residues. Germline CDR1 reads SQVTM; CDR2 reads ANQGSEA. The CDR3 loop is CSVGGVQGGMNTEAFF. CDR3 DNA sequence: TGCAGCGTAGGGGGGGTCCAGGGGGGCATGAACACTGAAGCTTTCTTT.

This clonotype was recorded at least ten times. This chain links TRBV2 with TRBJ1-4, with D possibly being TRBD1 (5 bases). V was shortened by 6 bases and J by 2 bases, with 13 bases between the two germline ends. CDR3 length: 15 residues. Germline V gives CDR1 SNHLY, CDR2 FYNNEI. The CDR3 spells CASRRGGSTNEKLFF. The DNA for the CDR3 is TGTGCCAGCAGACGGGGGGGATCCACTAATGAAAAACTGTTTTTT.

This clonotype came up many times. The J gene is TRBJ2-1, the V gene TRBV9; D may be TRBD2 (5 bases). Trimming removed 5 bases from V and 0 bases from J, with 15 bases in between. Per germline, CDR1 SGDLS and CDR2 YYNGEE. The CDR3 totals 16 residues. In nucleotides, the CDR3 is TGTGCCAGCAGACCCGCCGGGGTGTCCTCCTACAATGAGCAGTTCTTC. It codes for CASRPAGVSSYNEQFF.

Ten or more counts support this clonotype. The chain couples TRBV29-1 to TRBJ2-7, with 9 bases matching TRBD1. The germline gives CDR1 SQVTM, CDR2 ANQGSEA. J lost 1 base, V lost 6 bases, and 10 bases had no gene match. The CDR3 is 15 amino acids. In DNA form, the CDR3 reads TGCAGCGTCCTCCCCTGGGGACAGGGATCCTACGAGCAGTACTTC. Amino acids: CSVLPWGQGSYEQYF.

Ten or more counts support this clonotype. The rearrangement uses TRBV5-1 and TRBJ2-4; D unclear. Trimming pared 0 bases from V and 2 bases from J, leaving 9 bases between. The length of the CDR3 is 15 residues. Germline CDR1 SGHRS, CDR2 YFSETQ. DNA of the CDR3: TGCGCCAGCAGCTTGGCCAGTAACTCCAAAAACATTCAGTACTTC. Protein product: CASSLASNSKNIQYF.

This clonotype appeared many times. The genes are TRBV3-1 and TRBJ2-1; 7 bases map to TRBD1. This CDR3 region has 15 residues. Trimming at V came to 5 bases and at J to 6 bases, leaving 10 bases not matched to a gene. Per germline, CDR1 LGHDT and CDR2 YNNKEL (reference sequence). The CDR3 bases are TGTGCCAGCAGCTCGAGGGGGCCCTTGTCCAATGAGCAGTTCTTC. Translation gives CASSSRGPLSNEQFF.

This clonotype was recorded many times. The chain combines TRBV29-1 with TRBJ1-2; no reliable D call. Germline V gene sequence: CDR1 SQVTM, CDR2 ANQGSEA. CDR3 length equals 11 residues. The germline V and J ends were trimmed by 1 base and 8 bases, with 8 bases remaining between them. The CDR3 here is CSVEVDNGYTF. CDR3 in DNA: TGCAGCGTTGAAGTCGACAACGGCTACACCTTC.